This T cell receptor (beta chain) was identified in a study of blood T cell repertoires in COVID-19 (dated by TCRdb to about 2020). In the study overall: The collaborator samples originated in the United States, Italy and Spain and spanned the acute and convalescent phases of COVID-19. The prospective study material was composed of cDNA or gDNA derived from T cells, B-cell-depleted T cells, or PBMCs. The dataset comprised deeply sampled blood TCRbeta repertoires from subjects exposed to, actively infected with, or recovered from COVID-19. The repertoires were made available in a free public database intended to serve as a resource for research on the immune response to SARS-CoV-2. The samples were drawn from two sources: the first 160 participants of the ongoing ImmuneRACE study, and 950 to 1,500 subjects contributed by 6 global collaborators. The sample metadata nearly always contained a de-identified subject ID, COVID-19 status, age in years and sex. Where available, HLA class I and class II types were taken from metadata supplied by the sample provider and were not determined by assay-based typing.

In the case of this clone: The antigen this receptor binds is unknown. No base quality values were provided; no much bigger clone lies one nucleotide off.

Participants in the prospective study were enrolled through a virtual design, were aged 18 to 89 years, and lived in about 25 United States geographic areas. Cohort assignment in the prospective study relied on participant-reported clinical history from a screening survey and a study questionnaire. ImmuneRACE Cohort 3 recovered participants were defined by two consecutive negative NP/OP PCR tests, healthcare professional clearance, or symptom resolution. In the prospective study, whole blood, serum and a nasopharyngeal or oropharyngeal swab were collected from each participant by mobile phlebotomists. Prospective study participants could optionally give additional blood draws and questionnaires over an approximately 2-month period. Before DNA extraction, prospective study blood samples were shipped either frozen or at room temperature. The germline V gene (reference sequence) sets CDR1 to MNHEY and CDR2 to SMNVEV. Spanning cysteine to phenylalanine, the CDR3 consists of 13 amino acids. Only the CDR3 DNA is retained, 39 bases long and in frame from the first base. A distance of 11 bases separates the germline ends of V and J, which lose 5 bases and 9 bases respectively.

The immunoSEQ Assay, a bias-controlled multiplex PCR, was used to amplify TCRbeta CDR3 regions from genomic DNA. The original pipeline was this. The number of nucleated cells in each sample was estimated from the amplification of reference gene primers within the assay. To quantify the absolute abundance of each unique TCRbeta CDR3 rearrangement, sequence reads were collapsed and filtered. For each sample, productive Simpson clonality was calculated by taking the square root of Simpson's diversity index across productive rearrangements. The immuneACCESS repertoire file appears here via TCRdb, limited to in-frame rearrangements. These files lack a portion of the clones; in checked studies, under half of the deficit traces to unresolved V genes, and the cause of the others is not known. The D gene and trimming were derived from the DNA, and the V and J assignments and clone size from that table. The sample has tens of thousands of clones on record, 85% to 90% of them singletons. The biggest ten clones account for under 4% of the sample.

The paper as a whole reports these results and caveats: The quantity of clinical and demographic metadata differed by source and by participant and was supplied without curation.

This clonotype was obtained from a woman aged 45-59 years who had recovered from COVID-19. The chain links TRBV27 with TRBJ1-6, with no D gene named confidently. What was sequenced was PBMCs or T cells enriched from blood (not recorded which). The CDR3 here reads CASSEAVRSPLHF. Read as DNA, the sequence is TGTGCCAGCAGTGAGGCAGTCCGTTCACCCCTCCACTTT.